This T cell receptor beta chain stems from a study of a mutant IDH1 vaccine in newly diagnosed glioma. Points from the study as a whole: The vaccine induced immune responses, and these occurred in approximately 93% of patients.

Measured with immunoSEQ multiplex PCR; TCRdb has only the in-frame clones, and not every one. The sample consists of about 51,000 clones, about 74% of them appearing once. On this clone: Its antigen is undetermined.

Time point denoted: baseline, week 1 (first vaccination visit). Treatment reported: pre-vaccination baseline after standard-of-care therapy. The receptor was isolated from a woman aged 40 to 49 with glioma. The source was PBMCs, collected from a glioma patient treated with radiotherapy, temozolomide or both.

The CDR3 DNA sequence: TGTGCCAGTAGTATTACCCCTCCAGGGAGCAATCAGCCCCAGCATTTT. It codes for CASSITPPGSNQPQHF. This chain uses TRBV19 with TRBJ1-5; tentative D call: TRBD1 (5 bases). The CDR3 length is 16 residues. V was pared by 3 bases and J by 1 base, with 13 bases between. Per the germline V gene, CDR1 is LNHDA and CDR2 is SQIVND (reference sequence).